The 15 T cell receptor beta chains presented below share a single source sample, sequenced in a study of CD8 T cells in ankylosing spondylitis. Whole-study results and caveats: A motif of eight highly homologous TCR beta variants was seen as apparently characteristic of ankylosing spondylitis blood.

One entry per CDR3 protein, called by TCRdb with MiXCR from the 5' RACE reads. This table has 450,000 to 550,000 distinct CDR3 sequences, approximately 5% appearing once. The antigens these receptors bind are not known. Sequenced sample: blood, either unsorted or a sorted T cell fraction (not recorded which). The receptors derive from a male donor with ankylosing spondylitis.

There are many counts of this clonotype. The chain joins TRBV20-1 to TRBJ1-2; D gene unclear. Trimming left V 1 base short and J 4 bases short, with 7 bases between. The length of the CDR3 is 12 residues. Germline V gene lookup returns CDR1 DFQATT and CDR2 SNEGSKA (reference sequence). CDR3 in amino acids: CSARVASYGYTF. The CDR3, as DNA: TGCAGTGCTAGAGTGGCGAGCTATGGCTACACCTTC.

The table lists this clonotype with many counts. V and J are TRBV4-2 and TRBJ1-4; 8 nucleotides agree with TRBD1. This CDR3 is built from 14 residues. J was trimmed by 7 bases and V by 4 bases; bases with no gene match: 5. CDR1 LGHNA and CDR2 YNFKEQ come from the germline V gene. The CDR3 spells CASSPGQGREKLFF. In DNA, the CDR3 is TGTGCCAGCAGCCCCGGACAGGGACGTGAAAAACTGTTTTTT.

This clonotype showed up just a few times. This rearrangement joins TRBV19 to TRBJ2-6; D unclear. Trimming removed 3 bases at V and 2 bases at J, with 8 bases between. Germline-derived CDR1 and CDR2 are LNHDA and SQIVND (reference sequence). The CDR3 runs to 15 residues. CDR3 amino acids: CASSMIFAGANVLTF. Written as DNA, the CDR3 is TGTGCCAGTAGTATGATTTTCGCTGGGGCCAACGTCCTGACTTTC.

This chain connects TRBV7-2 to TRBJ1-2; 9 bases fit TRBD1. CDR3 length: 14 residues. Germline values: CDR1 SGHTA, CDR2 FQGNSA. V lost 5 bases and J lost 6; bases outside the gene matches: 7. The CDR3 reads CASSPIQGAHGYTF. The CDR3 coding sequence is TGTGCCAGCAGCCCTATACAGGGGGCGCATGGCTACACCTTC.

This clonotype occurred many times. CDR3 DNA: TGTGCCAGCAGCTTAACTGGAGGGCCCGCTGAGCAGTTCTTC. Its translation: CASSLTGGPAEQFF. The chain is built from TRBV7-2 and TRBJ2-1; D is possibly TRBD2 (6 bases). V lost 2 bases and J 9 bases, leaving 14 bases between the germline ends. The CDR3 sequence is 14 residues long. In germline, CDR1 is SGHTA, CDR2 FQGNSA.

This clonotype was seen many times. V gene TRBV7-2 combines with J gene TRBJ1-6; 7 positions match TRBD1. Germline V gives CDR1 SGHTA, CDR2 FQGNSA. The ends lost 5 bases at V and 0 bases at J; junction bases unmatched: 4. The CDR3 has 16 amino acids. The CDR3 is CASSRQGLSYNSPLHF. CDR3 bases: TGTGCCAGCAGCCGACAGGGTCTCTCCTATAATTCACCCCTCCACTTT.

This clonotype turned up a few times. CDR3 sequence (DNA): TGCGCCAGCAGCCAAGATTTTCCTACAGGGGGACAGCCCCAGCATTTT. It specifies CASSQDFPTGGQPQHF. The chain joins TRBV4-1 to TRBJ1-5; 8 bases map to TRBD1. Germline V gene sequence: CDR1 MGHRA, CDR2 YSYEKL. Germline trimming cut 0 bases from V and 7 bases from J; bases unmatched to any gene: 8. The CDR3 runs to 16 residues.

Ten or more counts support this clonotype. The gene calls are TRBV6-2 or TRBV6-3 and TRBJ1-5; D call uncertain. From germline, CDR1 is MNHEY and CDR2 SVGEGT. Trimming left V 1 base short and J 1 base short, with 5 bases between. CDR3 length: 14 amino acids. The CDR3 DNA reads TGTGCCAGCAGTTACTATCAGAGCAATCAGCCCCAGCATTTT. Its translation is CASSYYQSNQPQHF.

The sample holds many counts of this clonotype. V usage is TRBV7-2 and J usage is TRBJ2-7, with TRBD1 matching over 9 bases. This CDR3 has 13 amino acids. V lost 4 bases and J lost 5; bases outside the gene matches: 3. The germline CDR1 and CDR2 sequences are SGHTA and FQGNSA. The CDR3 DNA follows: TGTGCCAGCAGCTGGGACAGGGAGGACGAGCAGTACTTC. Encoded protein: CASSWDREDEQYF.

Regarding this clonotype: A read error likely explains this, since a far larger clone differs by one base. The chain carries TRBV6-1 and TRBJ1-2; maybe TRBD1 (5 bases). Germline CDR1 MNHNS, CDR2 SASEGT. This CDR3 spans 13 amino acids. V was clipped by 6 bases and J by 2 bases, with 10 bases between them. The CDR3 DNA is TGTGCCAGCAGCCGACAGTGGAACTATGGCTACACCTTC. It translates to CASSRQWNYGYTF.

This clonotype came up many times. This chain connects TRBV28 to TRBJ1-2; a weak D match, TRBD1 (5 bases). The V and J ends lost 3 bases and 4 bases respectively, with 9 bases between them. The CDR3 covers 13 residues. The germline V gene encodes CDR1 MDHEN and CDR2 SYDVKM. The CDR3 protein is CASSFYRGYGYTF. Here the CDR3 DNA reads TGTGCCAGCAGTTTTTATAGGGGCTATGGCTACACCTTC.

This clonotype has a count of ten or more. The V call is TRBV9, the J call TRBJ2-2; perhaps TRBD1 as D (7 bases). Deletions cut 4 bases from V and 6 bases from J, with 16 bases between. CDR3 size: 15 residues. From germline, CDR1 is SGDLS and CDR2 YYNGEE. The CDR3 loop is CASSPGGIGAGELFF. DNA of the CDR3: TGTGCCAGCAGCCCAGGGGGGATTGGGGCCGGGGAGCTGTTTTTT.

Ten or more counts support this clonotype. CDR3 DNA sequence: TGTGCCAGCAGCTTAGAGGCAGTCTACAATGAGCAGTTCTTC. Translation gives CASSLEAVYNEQFF. This chain joins TRBV7-3 and TRBJ2-1, with D unclear. The CDR3 consists of 14 residues. Germline lookup yields CDR1 SGHTA and CDR2 FQGTGA. The germline V and J ends were trimmed by 2 bases and 3 bases, with 8 bases remaining between them.

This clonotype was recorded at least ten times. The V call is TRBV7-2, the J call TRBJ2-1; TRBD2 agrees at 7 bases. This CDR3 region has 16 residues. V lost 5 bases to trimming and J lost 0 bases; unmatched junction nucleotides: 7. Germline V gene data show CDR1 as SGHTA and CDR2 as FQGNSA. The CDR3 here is CASSHLRESSYNEQFF. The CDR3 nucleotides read TGTGCCAGCAGCCATTTGCGGGAGAGCTCCTACAATGAGCAGTTCTTC.

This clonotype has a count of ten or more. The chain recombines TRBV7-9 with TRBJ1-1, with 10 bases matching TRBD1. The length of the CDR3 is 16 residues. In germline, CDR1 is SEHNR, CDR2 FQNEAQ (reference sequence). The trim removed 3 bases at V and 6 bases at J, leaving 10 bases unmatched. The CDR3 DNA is TGTGCCAGCAGCTTCGCCGGGACAGGGGCGGTCGCTGAAGCTTTCTTT. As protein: CASSFAGTGAVAEAFF. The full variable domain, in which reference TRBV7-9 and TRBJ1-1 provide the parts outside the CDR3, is DTGVSQNPRHKITKRGQNVTFRCDPISEHNRLYWYRQTLGQGPEFLTYFQNEAQLEKSRLLSDRFSAERPKGSFSTLEIQRTEQGDSAMYLCASSFAGTGAVAEAFFGQGTRLTVV.